These T cell receptor beta chains were read from a single sample in a study of blood T cell repertoires in COVID-19. The repertoire was sequenced with immunoSEQ multiplex PCR; TCRdb's copy has only in-frame clones and lacks some. The sample records 27,000 or so clones, 82% being singletons. Sequencing was performed on peripheral blood. The origin of the receptors is a man older than 75 with active or convalescent COVID-19. Both conserved end residues are part of each CDR3. D genes are given only for firm matches. Size is stated for part of the rows, as once, few or many counts, or as a class when the clone is expanded.

cdr3_nt,cdr3_aa,j_call,cdr3_length,clone_size,d_call,v_call
TGTGCCAGCAGAAGACTAGCGGGGATCTCCTCCTACGAGCAGTACTTC,CASRRLAGISSYEQYF,TRBJ2-7,16,.,TRBD2,TRBV11-2
TGTGCCAGCAGTGAAGACAGGGGAAACACAGATACGCAGTATTTT,CASSEDRGNTDTQYF,TRBJ2-3,15,once,TRBD1,TRBV2
TGTGCCAGCAGTGGATTCACAGGGATTTCCGGCTACGAGCAGTACTTC,CASSGFTGISGYEQYF,TRBJ2-7,16,.,.,TRBV27
TGTGCCAGCAGTTATCGTGGAGAAACCGGGGAGCTGTTTTTT,CASSYRGETGELFF,TRBJ2-2,14,few,.,TRBV6-6
TGTGCCAGCAGAGATACTAGGGGGCAAGAGACCCAGTACTTC,CASRDTRGQETQYF,TRBJ2-5,14,.,.,TRBV25-1
TGTGCCAGCAGCCAAGGGAATCTAGCGGGGGGCATGAGCTCCTACGAGCAGTACTTC,CASSQGNLAGGMSSYEQYF,TRBJ2-7,19,.,TRBD2,TRBV3-1/TRBV3-2
TGTGCCAGCACCCTACTGAACTACGAGCAGTACTTC,CASTLLNYEQYF,TRBJ2-7,12,.,.,TRBV11-2
TGTGCCAGTAGTACCGGGGGAGGCGGCAATCAGCCCCAGCATTTT,CASSTGGGGNQPQHF,TRBJ1-5,15,.,.,TRBV19
TGCGCCAGCAGCTCCGGGACTTCCCGGGCCTATGGCTACACCTTC,CASSSGTSRAYGYTF,TRBJ1-2,15,.,.,TRBV5-1
TGCGCCAGCAGTGAGGCAGCGGGGGGTTACAATGAGCAGTTCTTC,CASSEAAGGYNEQFF,TRBJ2-1,15,.,TRBD2,TRBV10-1
TGTGCCAGCAGCCTTGGGTGGGGGCGTAGGGGCAATGAGCAGTTCTTC,CASSLGWGRRGNEQFF,TRBJ2-1,16,.,.,TRBV11-2
TGCGCCACGGAGGGGACAGGAGCCTATGGCTACACCTTC,CATEGTGAYGYTF,TRBJ1-2,13,medium-sized,TRBD1,TRBV10-1
TGTGCCAGCAGGTCCGGGACAGCCCAAGAGACCCAGTACTTC,CASRSGTAQETQYF,TRBJ2-5,14,.,TRBD1,TRBV6-5